The present TCR beta chain was sequenced within a study of cytomegalovirus exposure and HLA in healthy donors. Study at large: Early released data comprised tens of millions of unique TCRs from HLA-typed donors. General study points: 87-base-pair reads could not separate some V segments, including TRBV6-2 and TRBV6-3. Three CMV-associated chains proved CMV antigen-specific in vitro.

Use of 60 Vbeta and 13 Jbeta primers characterized the PCR. The data were produced by immunoSEQ multiplex PCR, yet TCRdb's version contains in-frame clones alone and is incomplete. The top ten hold approximately 6.5% of the sample, which has 200,000 or so clones, approximately 78% seen once. This clone was picked up a small number of times. Its antigen is unidentified. CDR1 and CDR2 (germline): SGHVS, FQNEAQ. This CDR3 spans 14 amino acids. V trimming: 0 bases; J trimming: 6 bases; junction bases outside the gene matches: 2. The sample was PBMCs. This clonotype originated in a woman aged 45-59 years in good health and CMV-seropositive. The V and J genes are TRBV7-8 and TRBJ1-2; 9 nucleotides align to TRBD1. The CDR3 DNA is TGTGCCAGCAGCTTAGCCGGGACAGGGCATGGCTACACCTTC. Translating it yields CASSLAGTGHGYTF.